This T cell receptor (beta chain) appears in the sequencing data of a study of cytomegalovirus exposure and HLA in healthy donors. With regard to this clone: Its antigen is still unknown.

Study results and caveats: In a later analysis, HLA-associated TCR beta chains were more clonally expanded than equally common others. A likely sequencing artifact accounted for one observed cluster of highly shared sequence variants.

Germline assignment: CDR1 MNHEY and CDR2 SMNVEV (reference sequence). The CDR3 extends over 16 amino acids. V was pared by 8 bases and J by 0 bases, with 6 bases of the junction left unmatched. This PCR relied on a set of 60 Vbeta primers and 13 Jbeta primers. The data were produced by immunoSEQ multiplex PCR, yet TCRdb's version contains in-frame clones alone and is incomplete. Found here are roughly 150,000 clones, around 83% of them singletons; the top ten hold about 2.4%. The V call is TRBV27, the J call TRBJ2-5; TRBD2 agrees at 13 bases. The receptor was derived from a young woman in good health and CMV-seronegative. Sequences were obtained from PBMCs. The CDR3 nucleotides are TGTGCCAGCGGGGGACTAGCGGGACCGTACCAAGAGACCCAGTACTTC. This translates into CASGGLAGPYQETQYF.